The 23 T cell receptor beta chains in this list originate from one sample, sequenced in a study of response to subunit inactivated influenza vaccine. MiXCR, run by TCRdb on the RT-PCR reads, gives a single entry per CDR3 protein. This table holds some 640,000 distinct CDR3 sequences, around 13% found once. The material was PBMCs from blood, obtained less than 15 days before vaccination. The receptor set was obtained from a man in his fifties who received an inactivated influenza vaccine.

This clonotype was seen more than once but under ten times. The chain joins TRBV7-9 to TRBJ1-1; 7 nucleotides align to TRBD1. Per germline, CDR1 SEHNR and CDR2 FQNEAQ (reference sequence). V gave up 0 bases and J gave up 5 bases; unmatched junction bases: 9. This CDR3 has 16 residues. CDR3 coding DNA: TGTGCCAGCAGCTTAGCGAGGGGGCAGGGCCGTACTGAAGCTTTCTTT. This gives the protein CASSLARGQGRTEAFF.

This rearrangement joins TRBV20-1 to TRBJ1-5; D unclear. Germline V lookup: CDR1 DFQATT, CDR2 SNEGSKA (reference sequence). The V gene lost 5 bases and the J gene lost 7 bases, with 18 bases spanning the gap. There are 14 residues in the CDR3. The CDR3 loop reads CSAESLLEGQPQHF. DNA for the CDR3: TGCAGTGCTGAGTCTCTCCTAGAGGGCCAGCCCCAGCATTTT.

The chain joins TRBV2 to TRBJ1-1, with TRBD1 identical over 10 bases. Germline V gene sequence: CDR1 SNHLY, CDR2 FYNNEI. With V trimmed by 7 bases and J by 3 bases, 17 bases remained unmatched. This CDR3 comprises 18 residues. CDR3 sequence: CASTPRGDPGQGYTEAFF. CDR3 coding DNA: TGTGCCAGCACTCCCCGGGGAGATCCGGGACAGGGGTACACTGAAGCTTTCTTT.

In its sample, this clonotype was seen many times. The J gene is TRBJ2-2, the V gene TRBV28; maybe TRBD1 (5 bases). Deletions cut 6 bases from V and 0 bases from J, with 11 bases between. Germline V gene sequence: CDR1 MDHEN, CDR2 SYDVKM. This CDR3 region has 15 residues. CDR3 nucleotides: TGTGCCAGCAGGACAGCGACTGCGAACACCGGGGAGCTGTTTTTT. It yields the protein CASRTATANTGELFF.

V gene TRBV10-1 combines with J gene TRBJ1-1, with unresolved D. Germline assignment: CDR1 WNHNN and CDR2 SYGVQD (reference sequence). CDR3 length: 15 residues. Trimming shortened V by 6 bases and J by 0 bases, and 14 bases separated the two germline ends. Here the CDR3 DNA reads TGCGCCAGCAGCGAAAGCCTAATCATGAACACTGAAGCTTTCTTT. It is translated as CASSESLIMNTEAFF.

This clonotype was counted only a few times. The chain is built from TRBV5-1 and TRBJ2-2; 7 bases line up with TRBD1. Germline V gene sequence: CDR1 SGHRS, CDR2 YFSETQ. This CDR3 has 15 amino acids. After removal of 0 bases from V and 4 bases from J, the junction contained 3 bases not matched to a gene. The CDR3 bases are TGCGCCAGCAGCTTGGAGGGACAGAGCACCGGGGAGCTGTTTTTT. This codes for CASSLEGQSTGELFF. Full variable domain (rest looked up from reference TRBV5-1 and TRBJ2-2): KAGVTQTPRYLIKTRGQQVTLSCSPISGHRSVSWYQQTPGQGLQFLFEYFSETQRNKGNFPGRFSGRQFSNSRSEMNVSTLELGDSALYLCASSLEGQSTGELFFGEGSRLTVL.

This clonotype was counted at least ten times. The J gene is TRBJ2-7, the V gene TRBV6-1; 8 bases match TRBD1. The CDR3 is made up of 15 amino acids. V lost 8 bases, J lost 2 bases, and 11 bases stayed unmatched. CDR1 and CDR2 from the germline V gene are MNHNS and SASEGT. The chain's CDR3 is CASRMDRVAPYEQYF. CDR3 in DNA: TGTGCCAGCCGGATGGACAGGGTAGCCCCCTACGAGCAGTACTTC.

This clonotype has a handful of counts. The gene calls are TRBV7-9 and TRBJ1-1; no clear D gene. The germline CDR1 and CDR2 sequences are SEHNR and FQNEAQ (reference sequence). The V end was cut by 4 bases, the J end by 4 bases, with 16 bases between. The CDR3 consists of 15 residues. The CDR3 nucleotides read TGTGCCAGCAGCTCTCCGGGTAGGGTGGGCACTGAAGCTTTCTTT. It translates to CASSSPGRVGTEAFF.

The J gene is TRBJ2-1, the V gene TRBV6-2 or TRBV6-3; 9 bases are shared with TRBD2. Germline CDR1 reads MNHEY; CDR2 reads SVGEGT. The CDR3 is made up of 15 amino acids. J lost 7 bases, V lost 0 bases, and 4 bases had no gene match. CDR3 amino acids: CASSYSGAGGNEQFF. DNA for the CDR3: TGTGCCAGCAGTTACTCAGGAGCGGGAGGAAATGAGCAGTTCTTC.

This clonotype was recorded a few times. The chain joins TRBV4-3 to TRBJ2-1; 12 nucleotides match TRBD2. V shed 4 bases, J shed 9 bases, and the junction held 19 bases outside the gene matches. This CDR3 contains 19 residues. The germline V gene has CDR1 LGHNA and CDR2 YSLEER. Here the CDR3 reads CASSPEYRTRTSGTGEQFF. CDR3 in DNA: TGCGCCAGCAGCCCCGAGTATAGGACTAGGACTAGCGGGACCGGTGAGCAGTTCTTC.

The V gene is TRBV10-3, the J gene TRBJ2-7, with D tentatively TRBD1 or TRBD2 (5 bases each). Trimming pared 4 bases from V and 0 bases from J, leaving 10 bases between. The CDR3 runs to 14 residues. The V gene's germline CDR1 is ENHRY and CDR2 SYGVKD. CDR3 residues: CAISAVGASYEQYF. The CDR3 DNA follows: TGTGCCATCAGTGCCGTCGGGGCCTCCTACGAGCAGTACTTC.

The chain is built from TRBV7-2 and TRBJ1-1, with unresolved D. The V gene lost 5 bases and the J gene lost 4 bases, with 11 bases spanning the gap. Germline V gene data show CDR1 as SGHTA and CDR2 as FQGNSA. CDR3 length equals 13 residues. The chain's CDR3 is CASSTGLSTEAFF. The CDR3 region has the DNA TGTGCCAGCAGCACTGGGTTGAGCACTGAAGCTTTCTTT.

This clonotype occurred a few times. The CDR3 DNA follows: TGCGCCAGCAGCTTAGGTACAGGGAACGGCGTTCAGTACTTC. It translates to CASSLGTGNGVQYF. The chain joins TRBV5-1 to TRBJ2-4; D possibly corresponds to TRBD1 (6 bases). Trimming removed 2 bases at V and 11 bases at J, with 17 bases between. Germline V gives CDR1 SGHRS, CDR2 YFSETQ. This CDR3 spans 14 amino acids.

This clonotype was counted only a few times. The chain is built from TRBV20-1 and TRBJ1-5; D gene unclear. Germline V CDR1 and CDR2: DFQATT, SNEGSKA (reference sequence). V shed 0 bases and J shed 0 bases, with 9 bases lying between them. The CDR3 loop spans 15 amino acids. CDR3: CSARDNVYSNQPQHF. CDR3 nucleotide sequence: TGCAGTGCTAGAGATAACGTGTATAGCAATCAGCCCCAGCATTTT.

The chain combines TRBV7-2 with TRBJ2-1, with D perhaps matching TRBD2 (6 bases). Germline V gene sequence: CDR1 SGHTA, CDR2 FQGNSA. The CDR3 sequence is 14 residues long. Trimming took 1 base from V and 12 from J, leaving 16 bases between them. In DNA form, the CDR3 reads TGTGCCAGCAGCTTAGATCGGGCGGCGGAGGGGCAGTTCTTC. Its translation: CASSLDRAAEGQFF.

This clonotype was picked up many times. The CDR3: CASSEGTGDEQYF. CDR3 nucleotides: TGTGCCAGCAGCGAGGGGACAGGGGACGAGCAGTACTTC. This chain uses TRBV7-8 with TRBJ2-7; 10 bases are shared with TRBD1. Germline CDR1 and CDR2: SGHVS and FQNEAQ. This CDR3 is 13 amino acids long. The V segment lost 5 bases and the J segment 5 bases; nucleotides outside the gene matches: 3.

In its sample, this clonotype was seen a few times. V gene TRBV20-1 combines with J gene TRBJ2-7; possible D gene TRBD1, 6 bases. CDR1 DFQATT and CDR2 SNEGSKA come from the germline V gene (reference sequence). The CDR3 is 11 amino acids. V lost 2 bases and J 9 bases, leaving 11 bases between the germline ends. The CDR3 sequence: CSARPQGWQYF. CDR3 nucleotide sequence: TGCAGTGCTAGACCTCAGGGGTGGCAGTACTTC.

This clonotype was observed a handful of times. This chain uses TRBV7-2 with TRBJ2-2; the D is unclear. The length of the CDR3 is 16 residues. The germline V gene has CDR1 SGHTA and CDR2 FQGNSA. V was clipped by 2 bases and J by 0 bases, with 10 bases between them. DNA of the CDR3: TGTGCCAGCAGCTTATTGGGTATCGCGAACACCGGGGAGCTGTTTTTT. Translated: CASSLLGIANTGELFF. Full variable domain (remainder filled in from reference TRBV7-2 and TRBJ2-2): GAGVSQSPSNKVTEKGKDVELRCDPISGHTALYWYRQSLGQGLEFLIYFQGNSAPDKSGLPSDRFSAERTGGSVSTLTIQRTQQEDSAVYLCASSLLGIANTGELFFGEGSRLTVL.

In DNA form, the CDR3 reads TGTGCCAGCAGCCCTCAGGGGGCTGCAGATACGCAGTATTTT. It is translated as CASSPQGAADTQYF. The chain combines TRBV7-8 with TRBJ2-3, with 8 positions matching TRBD1. The CDR3 has 14 amino acids. CDR1 is SGHVS and CDR2 is FQNEAQ in the germline V gene. V was pared by 5 bases and J by 4 bases, with 5 bases of the junction left unmatched.

The chain carries TRBV2 and TRBJ1-1; D is uncertain. Germline V gives CDR1 SNHLY, CDR2 FYNNEI. V was cut by 9 bases and J by 1 base, with 6 bases left in between. The CDR3 covers 11 residues. The CDR3 protein is CASAPNTEAFF. The CDR3 nucleotides are TGTGCCAGTGCCCCGAACACTGAAGCTTTCTTT.

The J gene is TRBJ2-1, the V gene TRBV20-1; 9 bases match TRBD1. V dropped 0 bases and J dropped 5; count of bases not matched to a gene: 5. This CDR3 contains 15 residues. CDR1 and CDR2 (germline): DFQATT, SNEGSKA (reference sequence). The CDR3, as DNA: TGCAGTGCTAGAGATGTACAGGGGGCCGACAATGAGCAGTTCTTC. Its translation is CSARDVQGADNEQFF.

The V and J genes are TRBV9 and TRBJ2-7; 8 bases agree with TRBD2. There are 16 residues in the CDR3. With 0 bases clipped from V and 3 bases from J, the junction kept 8 bases outside the gene matches. Germline CDR1 and CDR2: SGDLS and YYNGEE. The CDR3 spells CASSVGVERGSYEQYF. For the CDR3, the DNA is TGTGCCAGCAGCGTAGGGGTCGAGCGGGGGAGCTACGAGCAGTACTTC.

The CDR3 region has the DNA TGTGCCACCAGTGATTCCGGGACAGGGATGAATGAAAAACTGTTTTTT. Its translation: CATSDSGTGMNEKLFF. V gene TRBV24-1 combines with J gene TRBJ1-4, with 9 bases fitting TRBD1. Germline values: CDR1 KGHDR, CDR2 SFDVKD. V lost 2 bases to trimming and J lost 5 bases; unmatched junction nucleotides: 5. The CDR3 length is 16 residues.